Listed below are T cell receptor beta chains from one sample, sequenced in a study of post-analysis software for immune sequencing data. TCRdb passed the PCR reads through MiXCR, listing each CDR3 protein once. The data contain about 540,000 distinct CDR3 sequences, less than 40% of them seen just once; the ten biggest clones take up about 6%. The sequenced sample consisted of blood. The receptors stem from a girl aged 2-17 years with multiple sclerosis. Each CDR3 is given without its conserved first and last residue.

v_gene	CDR3aa
TRBV9	ASSDRSFLDTQY
TRBV6-6	ASSYDKYNYGYT
TRBV14	ASSQEQGAPKNEQY
TRBV5-1	ASSLVSGWYQETQY
TRBV5-1	ASSVRDGINYGYT
TRBV29-1	SVEDPWPLGDTQY
TRBV6-5	ASSYSNRVYGYT
TRBV5-6	ASSLADGLEVQNIQY
TRBV28	ASRTAGPSNQPQH
TRBV6-1	ASGPRVETLY
TRBV29-1	SVDEGQGPANYGYT
TRBV2	ASPRDPGIGEQF
TRBV12-3/TRBV12-4	ASSYNSGANVLT
TRBV3-1	ASSQDRGGEATDTQY
TRBV6-1	ASKLGQGADTQY
TRBV2	ASGTGTIGETQY
TRBV11-1	ASSLLLSGINEQF
TRBV4-2	ASSQGIGTGRRGYGYT
TRBV5-1	ASSIQQGGGTDTQY
TRBV12-3/TRBV12-4	ATAPSGPYNEQF
TRBV27	ASRLRDSNQPQH
TRBV28	ASSFFAGAIEQY
TRBV5-1	ASSLEGPGGYGYT
TRBV4-1	ASSQVQVGPNTEAF
TRBV11-2	ASSLVGNTIY